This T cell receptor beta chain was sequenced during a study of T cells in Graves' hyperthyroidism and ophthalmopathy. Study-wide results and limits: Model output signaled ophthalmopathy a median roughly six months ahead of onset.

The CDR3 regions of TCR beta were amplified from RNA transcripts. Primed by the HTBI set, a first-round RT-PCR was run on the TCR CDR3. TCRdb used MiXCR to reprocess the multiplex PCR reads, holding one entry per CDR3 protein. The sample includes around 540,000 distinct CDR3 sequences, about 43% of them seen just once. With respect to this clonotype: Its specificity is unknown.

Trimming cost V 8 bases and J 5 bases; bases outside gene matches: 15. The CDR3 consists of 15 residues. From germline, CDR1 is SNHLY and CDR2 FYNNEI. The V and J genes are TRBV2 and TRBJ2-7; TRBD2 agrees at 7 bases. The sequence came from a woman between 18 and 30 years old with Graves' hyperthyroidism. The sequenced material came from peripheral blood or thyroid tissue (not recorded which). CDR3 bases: TGTGCCAGCGGGGGGGGGGAGAGAGGGCCGGACGAGCAGTACTTC. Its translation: CASGGGERGPDEQYF.